This TCR beta chain came from a study of T cell responses to AZD1222 COVID-19 vaccine. The method was immunoSEQ multiplex PCR; TCRdb's version includes in-frame clones alone and lacks a portion of them. The table includes about 150,000 clones, about 88% detected once. Findings and limits, study-wide: Clonal diversity may have been underestimated, and the donors were mostly white British, with more females than males. Only a handful of AZD1222 recipients tested seropositive at baseline. Repertoires were obtained solely post-peak T cell response.

This clone was detected only a few times. Its antigen remains unidentified. V was cut by 3 bases and J by 4 bases, with 13 bases left in between. This CDR3 has 15 amino acids. CDR1 and CDR2 from the germline V gene are LNHDA and SQIVND (reference sequence). The specimen comprised peripheral blood, sampled on day 0 of AZD1222 vaccination. The clonotype comes from an adult in good health. The chain is built from TRBV19 and TRBJ1-5, with D uncertain. DNA for the CDR3: TGTGCCAGTAGTATGGAAAAGGGTTGGAATCAGCCCCAGCATTTT. This sequence encodes CASSMEKGWNQPQHF.